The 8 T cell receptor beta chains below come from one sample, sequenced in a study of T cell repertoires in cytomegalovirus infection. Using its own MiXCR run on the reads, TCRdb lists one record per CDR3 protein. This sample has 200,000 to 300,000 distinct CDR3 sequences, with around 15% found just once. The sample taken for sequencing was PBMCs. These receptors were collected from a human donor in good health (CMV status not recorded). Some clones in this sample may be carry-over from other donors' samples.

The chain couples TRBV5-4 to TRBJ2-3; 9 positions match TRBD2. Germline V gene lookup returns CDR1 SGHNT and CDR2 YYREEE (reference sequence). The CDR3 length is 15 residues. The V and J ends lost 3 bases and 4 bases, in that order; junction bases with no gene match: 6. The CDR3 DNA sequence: TGTGCCAGCAGCTCTAAAGCGGGGGGCCCAGATACGCAGTATTTT. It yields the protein CASSSKAGGPDTQYF.

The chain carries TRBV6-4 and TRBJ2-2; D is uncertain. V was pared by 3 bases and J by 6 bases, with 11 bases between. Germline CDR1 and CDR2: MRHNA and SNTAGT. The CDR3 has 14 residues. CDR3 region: CASSEGMGAGELFF. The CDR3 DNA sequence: TGTGCCAGCAGTGAAGGGATGGGCGCCGGGGAGCTGTTTTTT.

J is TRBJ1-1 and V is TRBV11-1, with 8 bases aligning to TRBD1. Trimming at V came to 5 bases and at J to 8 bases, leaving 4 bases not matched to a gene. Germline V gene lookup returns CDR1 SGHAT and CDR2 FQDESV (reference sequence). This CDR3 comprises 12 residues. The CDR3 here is CASSPTGEEAFF. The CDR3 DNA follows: TGTGCCAGCAGCCCGACAGGGGAAGAAGCTTTCTTT.

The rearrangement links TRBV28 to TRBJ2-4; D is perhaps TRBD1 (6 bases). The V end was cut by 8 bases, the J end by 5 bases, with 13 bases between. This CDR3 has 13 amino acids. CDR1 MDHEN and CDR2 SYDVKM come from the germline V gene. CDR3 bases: TGTGCCAGCGGCGGACAGCTAGAAAACATTCAGTACTTC. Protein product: CASGGQLENIQYF.

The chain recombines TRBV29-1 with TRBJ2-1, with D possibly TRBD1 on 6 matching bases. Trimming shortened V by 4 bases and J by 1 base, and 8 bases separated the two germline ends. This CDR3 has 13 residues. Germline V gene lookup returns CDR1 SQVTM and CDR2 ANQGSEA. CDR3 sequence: CSVATGSYNEQFF. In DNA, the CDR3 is TGCAGCGTTGCGACAGGATCCTACAATGAGCAGTTCTTC.

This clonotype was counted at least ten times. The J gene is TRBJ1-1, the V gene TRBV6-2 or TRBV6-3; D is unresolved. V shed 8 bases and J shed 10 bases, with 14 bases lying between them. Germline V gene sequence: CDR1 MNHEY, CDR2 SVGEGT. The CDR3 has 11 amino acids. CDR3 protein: CASGKTTGAFF. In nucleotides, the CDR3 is TGTGCCAGCGGCAAAACCACCGGAGCTTTCTTT.

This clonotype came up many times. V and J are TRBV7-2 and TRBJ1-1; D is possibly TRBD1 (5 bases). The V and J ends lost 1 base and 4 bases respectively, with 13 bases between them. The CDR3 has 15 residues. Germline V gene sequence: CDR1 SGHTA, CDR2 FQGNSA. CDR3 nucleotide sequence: TGTGCCAGCAGCTTAGTTGTGGGGCAGGGCACTGAAGCTTTCTTT. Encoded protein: CASSLVVGQGTEAFF. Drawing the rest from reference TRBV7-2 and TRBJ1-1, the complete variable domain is GAGVSQSPSNKVTEKGKDVELRCDPISGHTALYWYRQSLGQGLEFLIYFQGNSAPDKSGLPSDRFSAERTGGSVSTLTIQRTQQEDSAVYLCASSLVVGQGTEAFFGQGTRLTVV.

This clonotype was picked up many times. CDR3 residues: CASSYSSRLGEQFF. The DNA for the CDR3 is TGTGCCAGCAGTTACTCGTCCAGACTTGGTGAGCAGTTCTTC. The chain joins TRBV6-2 or TRBV6-3 to TRBJ2-1; no clear D. Between the trimmed V and J ends, which lost 0 bases and 9 bases, there was a span of 12 bases. This CDR3 spans 14 amino acids. From germline, CDR1 is MNHEY and CDR2 SVGEGT.